The 20 T cell receptor beta chains presented below share a single source sample, sequenced in a study of CD8 T cells in Susac syndrome. RNA, at about 0.5 to 1 ug, was reverse transcribed with random hexamers. TCRdb recomputed calls from the immunoSEQ multiplex PCR reads with MiXCR, one row per CDR3 protein. The sample carries 85,000 to 120,000 distinct CDR3 sequences, roughly 94% recorded once. The sample comprised CD8+ T cells from PBMCs. The receptors come from a human donor with Susac syndrome.

In nucleotides, the CDR3 is TGTGCTAGTGGTTTGACACTAGCGGGATTGTACAATGAGCAGTTCTTC. This translates into CASGLTLAGLYNEQFF. This chain links TRBV12-5 with TRBJ2-1; TRBD2 aligns across 10 bases. This CDR3 spans 16 amino acids. Trimming took 2 bases from V and 4 from J; bases not matched to a gene: 5. The germline V gene has CDR1 LGHNT and CDR2 FRNRAP.

The chain combines TRBV7-2 with TRBJ2-2; TRBD2 matches 7 bases. V shed 5 bases and J 5 bases; nucleotides not matched to a gene: 8. This CDR3 is 15 amino acids long. The germline CDR1 and CDR2 sequences are SGHTA and FQGNSA. As DNA, the CDR3 is TGTGCCAGCAGCCCAACAGAGGGAGGGACCGGGGAGCTGTTTTTT. Residues: CASSPTEGGTGELFF. Drawing the rest from reference TRBV7-2 and TRBJ2-2, the complete variable domain is GAGVSQSPSNKVTEKGKDVELRCDPISGHTALYWYRQSLGQGLEFLIYFQGNSAPDKSGLPSDRFSAERTGGSVSTLTIQRTQQEDSAVYLCASSPTEGGTGELFFGEGSRLTVL.

This chain uses TRBV29-1 with TRBJ1-1; D may be TRBD1 (5 bases). This CDR3 comprises 10 residues. Trimming took 6 bases from V and 8 from J, leaving 10 bases between them. The germline CDR1 and CDR2 sequences are SQVTM and ANQGSEA. The DNA of the CDR3 is TGCAGCGTCGTTGACAGCGAAGCTTTCTTT. Translating it yields CSVVDSEAFF.

This sequence joins TRBV5-6 and TRBJ2-7; 8 bases map to TRBD1. The CDR3 loop spans 15 amino acids. After removal of 0 bases from V and 4 bases from J, the junction contained 6 bases not matched to a gene. Germline CDR1 SGHDT, CDR2 YYEEEE. As DNA, the CDR3 is TGTGCCAGCAGCTTGGGAGGGACAGGTTCGTACGAGCAGTACTTC. This sequence encodes CASSLGGTGSYEQYF.

V usage is TRBV5-6 and J usage is TRBJ1-2, with no clear D. Trimming cost V 6 bases and J 4 bases, with 16 bases left between them. CDR1 SGHDT and CDR2 YYEEEE come from the germline V gene. The length of the CDR3 is 14 residues. CDR3 nucleotide sequence: TGTGCCAGCACCGCCGCTGGAGCGACCTATGGCTACACCTTC. Its translation is CASTAAGATYGYTF.

The gene calls are TRBV6-5 and TRBJ2-1; 7 bases are a match to TRBD1. CDR1 is MNHEY and CDR2 is SVGAGI in the germline V gene. After removal of 2 bases from V and 4 bases from J, the junction contained 5 bases not matched to a gene. The CDR3 extends over 15 amino acids. The CDR3 nucleotides read TGTGCCAGCAGTTACCCCCGACAGGGATACAATGAGCAGTTCTTC. Translated: CASSYPRQGYNEQFF.

This rearrangement joins TRBV6-5 to TRBJ1-5; 8 bases line up with TRBD1. The CDR3 sequence is 15 residues long. Germline CDR1 and CDR2: MNHEY and SVGAGI. Trimming took 6 bases from V and 4 from J; bases not matched to a gene: 8. DNA for the CDR3: TGTGCCAGCAGCGAGACAGGGGTTGGTAATCAGCCCCAGCATTTT. Protein product: CASSETGVGNQPQHF.

V is TRBV12-3 or TRBV12-4 and J is TRBJ2-5; a possible D gene is TRBD1 (5 bases). The CDR3 consists of 13 residues. V was clipped by 3 bases and J by 5 bases, with 10 bases between them. CDR3 amino acids: CASSFRQSETQYF. The CDR3 coding sequence is TGTGCCAGCAGTTTCCGACAGAGCGAGACCCAGTACTTC.

V usage is TRBV6-2 or TRBV6-3 and J usage is TRBJ2-6; no firm D call. With 5 bases removed from V and 4 bases from J, the gap between germline ends came to 3 bases. This CDR3 is 12 amino acids long. The germline CDR1 and CDR2 sequences are MNHEY and SVGEGT. CDR3 DNA sequence: TGTGCCAGCAGTACCGGGGCCAACGTCCTGACTTTC. Protein product: CASSTGANVLTF.

The rearrangement joins TRBV7-8 to TRBJ1-5; D call uncertain. Trimming took 5 bases from V and 7 from J, leaving 15 bases between them. The CDR3 contains 14 residues. CDR1 and CDR2 from the germline V gene are SGHVS and FQNEAQ. Here the CDR3 reads CASSPYPRGQPQHF. CDR3 DNA: TGTGCCAGCAGCCCATACCCCAGAGGCCAGCCCCAGCATTTT. Full variable domain (outside the CDR3, taken from reference TRBV7-8 and TRBJ1-5): GAGVSQSPRYKVAKRGQDVALRCDPISGHVSLFWYQQALGQGPEFLTYFQNEAQLDKSGLPSDRFFAERPEGSVSTLKIQRTQQEDSAVYLCASSPYPRGQPQHFGDGTRLSIL.

The chain recombines TRBV29-1 with TRBJ2-5; D uncertain. Germline CDR1 is SQVTM and CDR2 is ANQGSEA. V lost 4 bases to trimming and J lost 1 base, with 10 bases between them. The CDR3 length is 13 residues. This chain's CDR3 is CSVGWRTQETQYF. In nucleotides, the CDR3 is TGCAGCGTTGGTTGGCGGACCCAAGAGACCCAGTACTTC.

V and J are TRBV5-1 and TRBJ2-1; no definite D call. The CDR3 is 14 residues long. Trimming left V 4 bases short and J 5 bases short, with 13 bases between. In germline, CDR1 is SGHRS, CDR2 YFSETQ. The CDR3 protein is CASSLPGGDNEQFF. The DNA for the CDR3 is TGCGCCAGCAGCCTCCCGGGTGGTGACAATGAGCAGTTCTTC.

The sample holds one count of this clonotype. The chain links TRBV7-8 to TRBJ2-5; no definite D call. The ends were cut back, 1 base at V and 5 bases at J, with 17 bases in the middle. CDR1 and CDR2 (germline): SGHVS, FQNEAQ. The CDR3 loop spans 16 amino acids. CDR3 sequence: CASSLGHSTLMETQYF. The CDR3 nucleotides read TGTGCCAGCAGCTTAGGGCACTCTACCCTTATGGAGACCCAGTACTTC.

The gene calls are TRBV15 and TRBJ2-2; D gene uncertain. V gave up 0 bases and J gave up 7 bases, with 6 bases separating them. This CDR3 contains 13 residues. Germline CDR1 reads LNHNV; CDR2 reads YYDKDF (reference sequence). This CDR3 reads CATSRDSDGELFF. For the CDR3, the DNA is TGTGCCACCAGCAGAGATTCTGACGGGGAGCTGTTTTTT.

The genes are TRBV20-1 and TRBJ2-3; D perhaps matches TRBD2 (6 bases). V lost 0 bases, J lost 7 bases, and 20 bases lay in between. This CDR3 is built from 16 residues. Germline values: CDR1 DFQATT, CDR2 SNEGSKA (reference sequence). The CDR3 bases are TGCAGTGCTAGAGATCAGATGGAGCTAGGGAGGAATACGCAGTATTTT. It translates to CSARDQMELGRNTQYF.

The V call is TRBV12-3 or TRBV12-4, the J call TRBJ2-7; D not resolved. The V end lost 7 bases, the J end lost 1 base, and 20 bases lay between the germline ends. The CDR3 sequence is 16 residues long. The CDR3 here is CASTEGGRWMSYEQYF. The DNA for the CDR3 is TGTGCCAGCACCGAAGGTGGCAGGTGGATGTCCTACGAGCAGTACTTC.

This sequence joins TRBV5-1 and TRBJ2-2; D possibly corresponds to TRBD1 (6 bases). Between the trimmed V and J ends, which lost 4 bases and 6 bases, there was a span of 13 bases. The CDR3 consists of 14 residues. CDR1 is SGHRS, CDR2 YFSETQ, per germline. CDR3 in amino acids: CASSSDGTPGELFF. Written as DNA, the CDR3 is TGCGCCAGCAGCAGCGACGGGACACCCGGGGAGCTGTTTTTT.

The chain is built from TRBV5-1 and TRBJ2-5; D is ambiguous. Trimming stripped 1 base from V and 1 base from J, with 14 bases between. Germline CDR1 and CDR2: SGHRS and YFSETQ. This CDR3 spans 16 amino acids. The CDR3 here is CASSLLRAETQETQYF. The CDR3 bases are TGCGCCAGCAGCTTGCTCCGGGCGGAAACCCAAGAGACCCAGTACTTC.

This chain connects TRBV13 to TRBJ2-2, with 8 bases aligning to TRBD1. Germline V CDR1 and CDR2: PRHDT, FYEKMQ (reference sequence). V was clipped by 5 bases and J by 9 bases; unmatched bases: 5. There are 13 residues in the CDR3. Here the CDR3 DNA reads TGTGCCAGCAGCGGACAGGGAAATTGGGAGCTGTTTTTT. Protein sequence: CASSGQGNWELFF.

J is TRBJ1-3 and V is TRBV29-1; D remains ambiguous. Trimming stripped 4 bases from V and 5 bases from J, with 12 bases between. CDR1 is SQVTM and CDR2 is ANQGSEA in the germline V gene. The CDR3 runs to 13 residues. The CDR3 coding sequence is TGCAGCGTTGTACCGGCGGATCGAAACACCATATATTTT. Translating gives CSVVPADRNTIYF. The complete variable domain, with remaining parts taken from reference TRBV29-1 and TRBJ1-3, reads SAVISQKPSRDICQRGTSLTIQCQVDSQVTMMFWYRQQPGQSLTLIATANQGSEATYESGFVIDKFPISRPNLTFSTLTVSNMSPEDSSIYLCSVVPADRNTIYFGEGSWLTVV.